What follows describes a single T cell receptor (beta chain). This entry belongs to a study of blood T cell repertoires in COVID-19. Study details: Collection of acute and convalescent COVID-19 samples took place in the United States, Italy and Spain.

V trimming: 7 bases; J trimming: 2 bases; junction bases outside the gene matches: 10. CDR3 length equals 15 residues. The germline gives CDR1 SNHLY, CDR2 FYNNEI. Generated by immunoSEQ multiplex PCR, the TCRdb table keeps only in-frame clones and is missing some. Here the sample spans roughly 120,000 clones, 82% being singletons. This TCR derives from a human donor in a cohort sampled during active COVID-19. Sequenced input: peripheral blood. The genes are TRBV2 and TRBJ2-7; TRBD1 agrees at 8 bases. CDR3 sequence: CASKVNGQGPYEQYF. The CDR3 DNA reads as TGTGCCAGCAAGGTGAACGGACAGGGCCCCTACGAGCAGTACTTC.